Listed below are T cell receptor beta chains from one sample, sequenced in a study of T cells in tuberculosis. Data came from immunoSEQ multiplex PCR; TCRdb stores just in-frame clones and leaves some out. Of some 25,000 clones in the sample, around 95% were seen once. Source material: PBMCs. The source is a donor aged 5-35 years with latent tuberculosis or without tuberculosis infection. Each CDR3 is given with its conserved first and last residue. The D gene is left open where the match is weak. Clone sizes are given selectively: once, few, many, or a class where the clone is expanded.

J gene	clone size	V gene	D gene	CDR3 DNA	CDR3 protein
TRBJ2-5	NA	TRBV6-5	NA	TGTGCCGCGGCGGGGGCGATGGGGACCCAGTACTTC	CAAAGAMGTQYF
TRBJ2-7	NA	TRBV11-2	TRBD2	TGTGCCAGCAGCTTAGCCGGGACTAGCGGGGGGACCTACGAGCAGTACTTC	CASSLAGTSGGTYEQYF
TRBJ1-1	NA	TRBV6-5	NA	TGTGCCAGCGCAAACGGGTACACTGAAGCTTTCTTT	CASANGYTEAFF
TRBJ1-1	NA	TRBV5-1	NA	TGCGCCAGCAGCCCTCTCATCGCTGGACAGGAAGCTTTCTTT	CASSPLIAGQEAFF
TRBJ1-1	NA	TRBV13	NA	TGTGCCAGCAGCTTAGGAGGAGCGAACACTGAAGCTTTCTTT	CASSLGGANTEAFF
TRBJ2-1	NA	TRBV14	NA	TGTGCCAGCAGCCAAGTTCACTTCTATGAGCAGTTCTTC	CASSQVHFYEQFF
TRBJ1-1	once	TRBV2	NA	TGTGCCAGCAGTGTTACACGGGGGGACACTGAAGCTTTCTTT	CASSVTRGDTEAFF
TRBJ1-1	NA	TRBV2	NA	TGTGCCAGCAGTGAACAGGCCGAAGCTTTCTTT	CASSEQAEAFF
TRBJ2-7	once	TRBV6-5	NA	TGTGCCAGCAGTTACTCGTACGAGGGCGGCTACGAGCAGTACTTC	CASSYSYEGGYEQYF
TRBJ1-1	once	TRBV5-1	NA	TGCGCCAGCAGCCGGGACATAGAGGGGACTGAAGCTTTCTTT	CASSRDIEGTEAFF
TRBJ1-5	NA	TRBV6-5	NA	TGTGCCAGCAGTCGGGAGAACAATCAGCCCCAGCATTTT	CASSRENNQPQHF
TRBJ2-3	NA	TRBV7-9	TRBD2	TGTGCCAGCAGCGTTCTACCGCTAGCGGGGGGCACAGATACGCAGTATTTT	CASSVLPLAGGTDTQYF
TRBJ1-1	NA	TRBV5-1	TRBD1	TGCGCCAGCGGAGTGACAGGGGGAGGGACTGAAGCTTTCTTT	CASGVTGGGTEAFF
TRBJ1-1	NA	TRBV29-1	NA	TGCAGCGTTAATGGAGGGGAGAACACTGAAGCTTTCTTT	CSVNGGENTEAFF
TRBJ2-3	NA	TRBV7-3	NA	TGTGCCAGCAGCCCGACTAGAATGCGAGATACGCAGTATTTT	CASSPTRMRDTQYF